One and the same sample provided the 15 T cell receptor beta chains below, sequenced in a study of T cell responses to AZD1222 COVID-19 vaccine. The data were produced by immunoSEQ multiplex PCR, yet TCRdb's version contains in-frame clones alone and is incomplete. The sample carries some 75,000 clones, about 88% recorded once. Sample: peripheral blood, taken on day 0 of AZD1222 vaccination. The receptors come from an adult in good health.

The genes are TRBV7-2 and TRBJ2-7; D is possibly TRBD1 (6 bases). Germline CDR1 and CDR2: SGHTA and FQGNSA. The CDR3 has 14 amino acids. Trimming cost V 5 bases and J 2 bases, with 13 bases left between them. CDR3 sequence reads: CASSLNRDTYEQYV. CDR3 sequence (DNA): TGTGCCAGCAGCCTAAACCGGGACACCTACGAGCAGTACGTC.

This clone appeared a single time. This chain links TRBV11-2 with TRBJ2-3; D unresolved. CDR3 length equals 14 residues. V lost 6 bases and J lost 4, with 14 bases in between. CDR1 is SGHAT and CDR2 is FQNNGV in the germline V gene. The DNA of the CDR3 is TGTGCCAGCAGTCCCTCCCCCAGCTCAGATACGCAGTATTTT. It is translated as CASSPSPSSDTQYF. The full variable domain, with the rest looked up from reference TRBV11-2 and TRBJ2-3, is EAGVAQSPRYKIIEKRQSVAFWCNPISGHATLYWYQQILGQGPKLLIQFQNNGVVDDSQLPKDRFSAERLKGVDSTLKIQPAKLEDSAVYLCASSPSPSSDTQYFGPGTRLTVL.

This clone was found a few times. The chain combines TRBV10-2 with TRBJ1-5; no clear D. V lost 2 bases and J 5 bases, leaving 10 bases between the germline ends. CDR3 length: 14 amino acids. Per germline, CDR1 WSHSY and CDR2 SAAADI. This CDR3 reads CASSEVEGYQPQHF. CDR3 nucleotides: TGCGCCAGCAGTGAGGTGGAGGGATATCAGCCCCAGCATTTT.

The chain uses TRBV3-1 (or the pseudogene TRBV3-2) and TRBJ1-1, with D possibly TRBD1 on 5 matching bases. Germline V CDR1 and CDR2: LGHDT, YNNKEL (reference sequence). V was pared by 1 base and J by 9 bases, with 12 bases between. CDR3 length equals 13 residues. CDR3 residues: CASSQAGIWQAFF. CDR3 in DNA: TGTGCCAGCAGCCAAGCAGGGATATGGCAAGCTTTCTTT.

The V call is TRBV30, the J call TRBJ2-5; tentative D call: TRBD2 (6 bases). Deletions cut 5 bases from V and 5 bases from J, with 15 bases between. Germline V gives CDR1 GTSNPN, CDR2 SVGIG (reference sequence). The CDR3 extends over 13 amino acids. The CDR3 loop reads CAWGGVVRETQYF. CDR3 sequence (DNA): TGTGCCTGGGGCGGGGTCGTGAGGGAGACCCAGTACTTC.

The chain uses TRBV10-3 and TRBJ1-1; TRBD1 might be the D (6 bases). Germline V CDR1 and CDR2: ENHRY, SYGVKD. The ends were cut back, 3 bases at V and 3 bases at J, with 8 bases in the middle. The CDR3 totals 13 residues. As DNA, the CDR3 is TGTGCCATCAGTGATCGGACAGACACTGAAGCTTTCTTT. As protein: CAISDRTDTEAFF.

The chain employs TRBV23-1 and TRBJ2-2, with 8 bases fitting TRBD2. TRBV23-1 is an open reading frame, and its role is uncertain. The length of the CDR3 is 16 residues. V shed 3 bases, J shed 6 bases, and the junction held 9 bases outside the gene matches. The CDR3, as DNA: TGCGCCAGCAGTCACCGGGGGGGAGGAGCGCCCGGGGAGCTGTTTTTT. Its protein product is CASSHRGGGAPGELFF.

The CDR3 bases are TGCAGTGCTAGTTGGGCCGAGGAGGTATATGGCTACACCTTC. Encoded protein: CSASWAEEVYGYTF. The chain couples TRBV20-1 to TRBJ1-2; D unclear. With 3 bases removed from V and 5 bases from J, the gap between germline ends came to 16 bases. The V gene's germline CDR1 is DFQATT and CDR2 SNEGSKA (reference sequence). The CDR3 extends over 14 amino acids.

This clone was seen a single time. CDR3 loop: CAISVRGGNTEAFF. In DNA form, the CDR3 reads TGTGCCATCAGTGTTAGGGGGGGGAACACTGAAGCTTTCTTT. This chain links TRBV10-3 with TRBJ1-1; maybe TRBD1 (6 bases). Trimming cost V 4 bases and J 1 base, with 10 bases left between them. The CDR3 is 14 residues long. The germline V gene has CDR1 ENHRY and CDR2 SYGVKD.

The chain uses TRBV18 and TRBJ2-1; TRBD1 might be the D (6 bases). V was pared by 8 bases and J by 4 bases, with 21 bases between. Germline-derived CDR1 and CDR2 are KGHSH and LQKENI. This CDR3 has 16 amino acids. The CDR3 sequence is CASTHRGGAAYNEQFF. In DNA form, the CDR3 reads TGTGCCAGCACTCACCGAGGGGGAGCAGCGTACAATGAGCAGTTCTTC.

This chain connects TRBV7-2 to TRBJ2-1; D gene uncertain. The ends were cut back, 1 base at V and 10 bases at J, with 14 bases in the middle. In germline, CDR1 is SGHTA, CDR2 FQGNSA. The CDR3 contains 14 residues. The DNA for the CDR3 is TGTGCCAGCAGCTTAGTGTGGGGATCTGGCGAGCAGTTCTTC. This sequence encodes CASSLVWGSGEQFF.

The rearrangement uses TRBV7-9 and TRBJ1-4; D gene uncertain. Per germline, CDR1 SEHNR and CDR2 FQNEAQ (reference sequence). CDR3 size: 16 residues. V dropped 1 base and J dropped 8 bases, with 17 bases sitting between them. The CDR3 region has the DNA TGTGCCAGCAGCTTAGGGGTCCTCCTGGGGAGAGAAAAACTGTTTTTT. Translation: CASSLGVLLGREKLFF.

This chain links TRBV5-1 with TRBJ1-1; D may be TRBD1 (5 bases). Trimming took off 1 base at V and 2 bases at J, with 12 bases between the two ends. This CDR3 is built from 15 residues. Germline V lookup: CDR1 SGHRS, CDR2 YFSETQ. CDR3 residues: CASSLYGGGNTEAFF. In nucleotides, the CDR3 is TGCGCCAGCAGCTTGTACGGGGGAGGCAACACTGAAGCTTTCTTT.

This clone has only one observation. V usage is TRBV19 and J usage is TRBJ1-5; perhaps TRBD1 as D (6 bases). The CDR3 has 17 amino acids. V lost 1 base to trimming and J lost 1 base, with 14 bases between them. Per germline, CDR1 LNHDA and CDR2 SQIVND (reference sequence). The CDR3 sequence is CASSIGPRGASNQPQHF. The CDR3 DNA is TGTGCCAGTAGTATAGGCCCACGGGGGGCGAGCAATCAGCCCCAGCATTTT.

The chain is built from TRBV5-1 and TRBJ2-2; either TRBD1 or TRBD2 may supply D (5 bases each). The CDR3 is made up of 16 amino acids. The V gene lost 4 bases and the J gene lost 7 bases, with 20 bases spanning the gap. From germline, CDR1 is SGHRS and CDR2 YFSETQ. CDR3 nucleotides: TGCGCCAGCAGCCCCACGAGCAGGGTGGAGGTCGGGGAGCTGTTTTTT. Translating gives CASSPTSRVEVGELFF.